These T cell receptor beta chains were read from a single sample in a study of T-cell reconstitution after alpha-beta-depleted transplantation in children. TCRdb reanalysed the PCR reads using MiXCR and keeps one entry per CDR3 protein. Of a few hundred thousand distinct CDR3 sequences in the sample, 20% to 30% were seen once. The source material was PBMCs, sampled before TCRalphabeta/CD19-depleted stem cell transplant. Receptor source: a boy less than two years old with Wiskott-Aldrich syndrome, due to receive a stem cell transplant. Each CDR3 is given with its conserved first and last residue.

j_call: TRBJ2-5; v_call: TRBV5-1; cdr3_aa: CASSKGRIQETQYF
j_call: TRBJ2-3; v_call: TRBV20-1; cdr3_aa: CSARGRGSDTQYF
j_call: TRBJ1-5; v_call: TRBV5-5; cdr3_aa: CASSYAGSGNQPQHF
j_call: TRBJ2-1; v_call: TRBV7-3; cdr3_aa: CASSLSVGWNEQFF
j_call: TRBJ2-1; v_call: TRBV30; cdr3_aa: CAWRLAGFNNEQFF
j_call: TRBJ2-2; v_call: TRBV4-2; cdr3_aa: CASSQRDRGVPGELFF
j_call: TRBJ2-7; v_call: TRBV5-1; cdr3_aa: CASSLEAGGPLPYF
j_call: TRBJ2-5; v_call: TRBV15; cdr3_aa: CATGKGANSQETQYF
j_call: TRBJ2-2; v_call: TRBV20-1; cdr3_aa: CSAQLTVTGELFF
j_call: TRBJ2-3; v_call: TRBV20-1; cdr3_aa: CSARKPGQGADTQYF
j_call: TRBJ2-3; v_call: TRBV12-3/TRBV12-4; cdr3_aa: CASSFVASGMGTQYF